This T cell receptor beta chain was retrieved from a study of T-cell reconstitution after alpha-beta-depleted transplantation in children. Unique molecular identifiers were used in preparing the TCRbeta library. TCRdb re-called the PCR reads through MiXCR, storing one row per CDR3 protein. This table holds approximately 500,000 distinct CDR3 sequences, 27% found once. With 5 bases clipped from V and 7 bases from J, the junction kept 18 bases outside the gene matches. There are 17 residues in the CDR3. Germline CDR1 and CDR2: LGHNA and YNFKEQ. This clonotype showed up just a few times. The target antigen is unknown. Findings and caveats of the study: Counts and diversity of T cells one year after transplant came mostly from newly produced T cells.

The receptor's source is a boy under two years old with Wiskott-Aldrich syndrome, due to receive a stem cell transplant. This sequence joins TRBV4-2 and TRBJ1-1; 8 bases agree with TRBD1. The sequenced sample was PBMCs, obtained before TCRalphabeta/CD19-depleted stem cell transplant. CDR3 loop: CASSDLHRGNGVGEAFF. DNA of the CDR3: TGTGCCAGCAGCGATTTACACAGGGGGAACGGTGTCGGTGAAGCTTTCTTT.